The 17 T cell receptor beta chains listed next were all sequenced from one sample in a study of T cells after yellow fever vaccination. TCRdb reanalysed the 5' RACE reads using MiXCR and keeps one entry per CDR3 protein. The table lists 600,000 to 750,000 distinct CDR3 sequences, approximately 13% of them singletons. The sample in question was PBMCs, obtained on the day of the yellow fever booster vaccination. The source of these receptors is a man in his thirties or forties who received the YFV17D yellow fever vaccine.

Only a few counts were recorded for this clonotype. The chain employs TRBV10-3 and TRBJ2-7; D is possibly TRBD2 (5 bases). Germline V gene lookup returns CDR1 ENHRY and CDR2 SYGVKD. Trimming took off 6 bases at V and 5 bases at J, with 14 bases between the two ends. This CDR3 contains 13 residues. DNA of the CDR3: TGTGCCATCAGGGGCGCTCAGAGGGACGAGCAGTACTTC. Encoded protein: CAIRGAQRDEQYF.

A few counts support this clonotype. V usage is TRBV4-3 and J usage is TRBJ1-2; TRBD1 agrees at 9 bases. Germline V gene data show CDR1 as LGHNA and CDR2 as YSLEER. J lost 5 bases, V lost 1 base, and 5 bases had no gene match. This CDR3 has 15 residues. The CDR3 reads CASSQVTGGGYGYTF. CDR3 coding DNA: TGCGCCAGCAGCCAAGTTACAGGGGGCGGGTATGGCTACACCTTC.

In this sample, this clonotype turned up a few times. The rearrangement links TRBV5-1 to TRBJ2-3; 10 bases fit TRBD1. Germline loops: CDR1 SGHRS, CDR2 YFSETQ. The CDR3 has 15 residues. The J segment lost 3 bases and the V segment lost 5 bases, leaving 6 bases of the junction unmatched. CDR3 loop: CASRTGQGMTDTQYF. The CDR3 DNA reads TGCGCCAGCAGGACGGGACAGGGGATGACAGATACGCAGTATTTT.

The chain uses TRBV12-3 or TRBV12-4 and TRBJ2-5; D might be TRBD2 (6 bases). This CDR3 has 16 residues. V was shortened by 4 bases and J by 2 bases, with 17 bases between the two germline ends. The CDR3 here is CASSYFGRDVQETQYF. CDR3 DNA sequence: TGTGCCAGCAGTTATTTTGGGCGGGACGTACAAGAGACCCAGTACTTC.

The table lists this clonotype with a few counts. This sequence joins TRBV5-8 and TRBJ2-6; tentatively, D is TRBD1 (7 bases). The V gene's germline CDR1 is SGHTS and CDR2 YDEGEE. V dropped 6 bases and J dropped 3 bases, with 10 bases sitting between them. The CDR3 spans 14 residues. CDR3 bases: TGTGCCAGCACCCAGGGGGGTGGGGCCAACGTCCTGACTTTC. Translation: CASTQGGGANVLTF.

This clonotype has more than one count but fewer than ten. The gene calls are TRBV20-1 and TRBJ2-3, with TRBD2 identical over 8 bases. The CDR3 contains 17 residues. From germline, CDR1 is DFQATT and CDR2 SNEGSKA (reference sequence). The V and J ends lost 3 bases and 3 bases, in that order; junction bases with no gene match: 14. In nucleotides, the CDR3 is TGCAGTGCTAGCGGGAGGGCCGGTCGAAAGGTAACAGATACGCAGTATTTT. It translates to CSASGRAGRKVTDTQYF.

This clonotype was observed a handful of times. The J gene is TRBJ2-2, the V gene TRBV6-1, with 8 bases aligning to TRBD2. With 10 bases clipped from V and 1 base from J, the junction kept 8 bases outside the gene matches. CDR1 is MNHNS and CDR2 is SASEGT in the germline V gene. This CDR3 comprises 15 residues. In DNA, the CDR3 is TGTGCCACCGAAGTCCTAGCGGGGAACACCGGGGAGCTGTTTTTT. Its protein is CATEVLAGNTGELFF.

This rearrangement joins TRBV20-1 to TRBJ2-1; 10 positions match TRBD2. Trimming removed 1 base from V and 9 bases from J; junction bases left unmatched: 9. Germline V gene sequence: CDR1 DFQATT, CDR2 SNEGSKA (reference sequence). The CDR3 has 15 amino acids. The CDR3 here is CSARGDSGRQVEQFF. DNA for the CDR3: TGCAGTGCTAGAGGGGATAGCGGGAGGCAGGTTGAGCAGTTCTTC.

This clonotype was seen only a few times. CDR3 sequence reads: CSARVAGPGELFF. The CDR3 DNA reads as TGCAGTGCTAGGGTAGCGGGTCCCGGGGAGCTGTTTTTT. This rearrangement joins TRBV20-1 to TRBJ2-2; TRBD2 matches at 7 bases. Germline assignment: CDR1 DFQATT and CDR2 SNEGSKA (reference sequence). The CDR3 spans 13 residues. V lost 3 bases, J lost 6 bases, and 4 bases stayed unmatched.

This clonotype was counted at least ten times. The chain couples TRBV20-1 to TRBJ2-7; no clear D gene. Germline V gene data show CDR1 as DFQATT and CDR2 as SNEGSKA (reference sequence). V was trimmed by 5 bases and J by 5 bases, leaving 10 bases between them. The CDR3 has 11 amino acids. In DNA form, the CDR3 reads TGCAGTGCTTTTAATGGCGACGAGCAGTACTTC. Translation: CSAFNGDEQYF.

There are a few counts of this clonotype. CDR3 coding DNA: TGCAGTGTTCTGATACAGGGTGATTCTGAAGCTTTCTTT. This sequence encodes CSVLIQGDSEAFF. The genes are TRBV20-1 and TRBJ1-1; D may be TRBD1 (6 bases). This CDR3 has 13 amino acids. V dropped 7 bases and J dropped 6 bases, with 18 bases sitting between them. Germline V gene data show CDR1 as DFQATT and CDR2 as SNEGSKA (reference sequence).

This clonotype was recorded at least ten times. The chain couples TRBV5-1 to TRBJ2-3; D is possibly TRBD2 (6 bases). The CDR3 is 14 amino acids. Trimming cost V 0 bases and J 5 bases, with 10 bases left between them. CDR1 and CDR2 from the germline V gene are SGHRS and YFSETQ. CDR3 sequence reads: CASSLAGEEDTQYF. For the CDR3, the DNA is TGCGCCAGCAGCTTGGCGGGAGAAGAAGATACGCAGTATTTT.

The gene calls are TRBV29-1 and TRBJ2-3; TRBD1 matches 7 bases. Germline V gene sequence: CDR1 SQVTM, CDR2 ANQGSEA. V shed 7 bases, J shed 1 base, and the junction held 2 bases outside the gene matches. The CDR3 length is 12 residues. The DNA of the CDR3 is TGCAGCGCCGGGACAGGCACAGATACGCAGTATTTT. Its translation: CSAGTGTDTQYF.

The chain joins TRBV20-1 to TRBJ2-1; D possibly corresponds to TRBD1 (5 bases). The CDR3 is 12 amino acids. V lost 4 bases to trimming and J lost 8 bases, with 12 bases between them. The germline V gene has CDR1 DFQATT and CDR2 SNEGSKA (reference sequence). DNA for the CDR3: TGCAGTGCTATGAGCCAGGGCCATGAGCAGTTCTTC. This codes for CSAMSQGHEQFF.

This clonotype turned up a few times. The chain uses TRBV18 and TRBJ2-7, with 10 bases matching TRBD2. Germline V CDR1 and CDR2: KGHSH, LQKENI. Trimming took 0 bases from V and 2 from J; bases not matched to a gene: 4. This CDR3 contains 16 residues. Here the CDR3 reads CASSPPLAGAPYEQYF. The CDR3 DNA reads as TGTGCCAGCTCACCACCGCTAGCGGGAGCCCCCTACGAGCAGTACTTC.

V and J are TRBV19 and TRBJ2-1, with 12 bases aligning to TRBD2. This CDR3 comprises 15 residues. Germline CDR1 LNHDA, CDR2 SQIVND (reference sequence). V shed 7 bases and J 3 bases; nucleotides not matched to a gene: 4. CDR3: CASMRTSGNYNEQFF. CDR3 in DNA: TGTGCCAGTATGAGGACTAGCGGGAACTACAATGAGCAGTTCTTC.

A few counts support this clonotype. The chain has TRBV14 and TRBJ2-1, with 7 positions matching TRBD2. The J segment lost 4 bases and the V segment lost 4 bases, leaving 7 bases of the junction unmatched. The CDR3 spans 15 residues. Looked up from germline, CDR1 is SGHDN and CDR2 is FVKESK. CDR3 in amino acids: CASSPASGVYNEQFF. CDR3 nucleotides: TGTGCCAGCAGCCCCGCTAGCGGAGTTTACAATGAGCAGTTCTTC.